Given below is one T cell receptor (beta chain) in context. The sample belongs to a study of neoadjuvant anti-PD-1 for oral cavity cancer. Background on the study: Nivolumab at 3 mg/kg was mostly given biweekly, three to four doses, pre-surgery. Around day 43, patients without progression received a fourth nivolumab dose before surgery.

Stage II-IVA oral cavity squamous cell carcinoma was new and untreated by systemic or radiation therapy. No culture or expansion preceded analysis of these blood cells. The data were produced by immunoSEQ multiplex PCR, yet TCRdb's version contains in-frame clones alone and is incomplete. The table lists 15,000 to 20,000 clones, about 72% of them singletons. Trimming took off 5 bases at V and 5 bases at J, with 11 bases between the two ends. The CDR3 runs to 12 residues. Germline CDR1 and CDR2: SGHDT and YYEEEE. This TCR came from a person between 35 and 79 years old with oral cavity squamous cell carcinoma. Sample: PBMCs, taken before nivolumab (anti-PD-1) treatment. The chain employs TRBV5-6 and TRBJ2-7; D gene uncertain. CDR3 sequence (DNA): TGTGCCAGCAGGGAGTCGACCAACGAGCAGTACTTC. Its protein product is CASRESTNEQYF. The entire variable domain, with the rest obtained from reference TRBV5-6 and TRBJ2-7, is as follows: DAGVTQSPTHLIKTRGQQVTLRCSPKSGHDTVSWYQQALGQGPQFIFQYYEEEERQRGNFPDRFSGHQFPNYSSELNVNALLLGDSALYLCASRESTNEQYFGPGTRLTVT.